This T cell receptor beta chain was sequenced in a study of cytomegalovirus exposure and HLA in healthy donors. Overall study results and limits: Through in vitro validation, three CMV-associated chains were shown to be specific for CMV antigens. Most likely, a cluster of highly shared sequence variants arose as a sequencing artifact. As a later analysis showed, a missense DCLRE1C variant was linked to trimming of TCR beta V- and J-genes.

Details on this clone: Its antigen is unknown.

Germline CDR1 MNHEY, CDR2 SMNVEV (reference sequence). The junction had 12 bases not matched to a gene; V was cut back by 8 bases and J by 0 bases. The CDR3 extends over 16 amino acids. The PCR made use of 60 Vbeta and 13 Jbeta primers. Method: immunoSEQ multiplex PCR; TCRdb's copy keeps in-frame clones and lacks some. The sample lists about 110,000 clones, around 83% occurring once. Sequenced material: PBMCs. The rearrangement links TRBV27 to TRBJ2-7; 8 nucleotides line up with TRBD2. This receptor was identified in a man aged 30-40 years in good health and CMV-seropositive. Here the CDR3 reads CASSMGIAGSSYEQYF. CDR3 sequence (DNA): TGTGCCAGCTCGATGGGGATAGCGGGGAGCTCCTACGAGCAGTACTTC.